This paragraph covers one T cell receptor beta chain sequence. The target antigen is unknown. The data are from a study of shared clonotypes between healthy human individuals. The protocol was immunoSEQ multiplex PCR, while the TCRdb copy is restricted to in-frame clones and leaves out a portion. The sample consists of millions of clones, around 94% of them appearing once. Study results and caveats: The study's rarefaction showed incomplete sorted-subset sequencing despite large depth.

The CDR3 consists of 15 residues. In germline, CDR1 is SGHVS, CDR2 FQNEAQ. The V and J ends lost 5 bases and 3 bases respectively, with 16 bases between them. The TCR originated in a man aged 18 to 29 in good health. The chain employs TRBV7-8 and TRBJ1-1; D not resolved. Material: naive CD4+ T cells sorted from blood. Subset indicated: CD45RA+ positively selected. The CDR3 protein is CASSRRIDSDTEAFF. The CDR3, as DNA: TGTGCCAGCAGCCGACGGATTGACTCTGACACTGAAGCTTTCTTT.